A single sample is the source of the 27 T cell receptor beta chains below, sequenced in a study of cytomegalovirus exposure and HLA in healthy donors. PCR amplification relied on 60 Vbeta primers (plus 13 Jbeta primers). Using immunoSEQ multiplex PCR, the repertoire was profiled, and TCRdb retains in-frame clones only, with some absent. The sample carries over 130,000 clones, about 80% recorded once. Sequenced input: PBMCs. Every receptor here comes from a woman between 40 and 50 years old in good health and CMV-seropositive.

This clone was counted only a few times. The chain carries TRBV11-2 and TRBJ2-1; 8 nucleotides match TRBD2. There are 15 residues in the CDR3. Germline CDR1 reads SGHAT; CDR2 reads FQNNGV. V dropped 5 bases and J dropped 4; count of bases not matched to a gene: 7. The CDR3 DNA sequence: TGTGCCAGCAGCCCCACCAGCGGGAGTTACAATGAGCAGTTCTTC. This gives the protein CASSPTSGSYNEQFF.

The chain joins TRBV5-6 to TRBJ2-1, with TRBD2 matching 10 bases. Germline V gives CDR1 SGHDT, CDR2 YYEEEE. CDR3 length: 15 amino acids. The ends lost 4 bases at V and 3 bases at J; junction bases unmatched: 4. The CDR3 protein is CASSIGTSDYNEQFF. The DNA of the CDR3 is TGTGCCAGCAGCATCGGGACTAGCGACTACAATGAGCAGTTCTTC.

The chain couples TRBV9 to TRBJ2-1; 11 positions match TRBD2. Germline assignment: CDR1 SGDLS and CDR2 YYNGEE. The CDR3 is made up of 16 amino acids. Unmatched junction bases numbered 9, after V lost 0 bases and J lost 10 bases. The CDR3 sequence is CASSVGVLAGVEEQFF. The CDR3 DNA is TGTGCCAGCAGCGTAGGTGTACTAGCGGGAGTGGAGGAGCAGTTCTTC.

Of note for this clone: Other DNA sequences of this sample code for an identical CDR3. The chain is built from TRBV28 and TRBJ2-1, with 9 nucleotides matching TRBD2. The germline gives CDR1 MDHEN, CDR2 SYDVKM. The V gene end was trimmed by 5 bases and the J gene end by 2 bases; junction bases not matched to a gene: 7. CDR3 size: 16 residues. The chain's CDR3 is CASSITGLAPYNEQFF. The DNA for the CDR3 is TGTGCCAGCAGTATAACGGGACTAGCACCCTACAATGAGCAGTTCTTC.

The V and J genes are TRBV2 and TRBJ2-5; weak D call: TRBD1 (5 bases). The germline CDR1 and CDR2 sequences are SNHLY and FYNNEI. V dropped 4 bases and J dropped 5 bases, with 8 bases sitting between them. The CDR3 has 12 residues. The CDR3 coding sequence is TGTGCCAGCAGTGGACAGTATGAGACCCAGTACTTC. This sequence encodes CASSGQYETQYF.

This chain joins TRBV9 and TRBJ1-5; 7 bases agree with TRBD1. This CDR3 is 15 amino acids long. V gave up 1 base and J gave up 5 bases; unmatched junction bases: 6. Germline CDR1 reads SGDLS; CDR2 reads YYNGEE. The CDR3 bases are TGTGCCAGCAGCGTAACGGGACAGAAACATCAGCCCCAGCATTTT. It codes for CASSVTGQKHQPQHF.

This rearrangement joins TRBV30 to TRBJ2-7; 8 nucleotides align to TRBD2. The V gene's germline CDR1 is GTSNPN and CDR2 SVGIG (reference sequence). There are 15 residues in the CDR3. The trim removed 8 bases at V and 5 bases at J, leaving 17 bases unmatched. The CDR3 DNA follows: TGTGCCCGGACGGACTATGAGCGGGAGTTCCACGAGCAGTACTTC. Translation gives CARTDYEREFHEQYF.

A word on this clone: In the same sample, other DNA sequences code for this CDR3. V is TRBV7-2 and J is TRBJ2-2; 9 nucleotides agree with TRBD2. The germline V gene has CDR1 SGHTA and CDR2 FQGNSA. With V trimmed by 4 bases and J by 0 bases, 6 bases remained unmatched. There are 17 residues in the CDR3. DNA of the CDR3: TGTGCCAGCAGCTGGCGGGGGGGCGGAACGAACACCGGGGAGCTGTTTTTT. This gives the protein CASSWRGGGTNTGELFF. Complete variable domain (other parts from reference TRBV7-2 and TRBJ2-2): GAGVSQSPSNKVTEKGKDVELRCDPISGHTALYWYRQSLGQGLEFLIYFQGNSAPDKSGLPSDRFSAERTGGSVSTLTIQRTQQEDSAVYLCASSWRGGGTNTGELFFGEGSRLTVL.

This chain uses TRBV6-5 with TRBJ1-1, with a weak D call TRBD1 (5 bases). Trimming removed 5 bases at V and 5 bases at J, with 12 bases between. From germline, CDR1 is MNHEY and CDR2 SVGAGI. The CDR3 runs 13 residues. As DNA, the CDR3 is TGTGCCAGCAGTGAAGCGCAGGGTACTGAAGCTTTCTTT. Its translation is CASSEAQGTEAFF.

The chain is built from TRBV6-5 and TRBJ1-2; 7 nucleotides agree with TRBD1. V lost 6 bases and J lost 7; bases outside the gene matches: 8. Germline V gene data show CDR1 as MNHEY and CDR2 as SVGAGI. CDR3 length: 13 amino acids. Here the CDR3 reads CASRETGAGGYTF. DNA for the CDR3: TGTGCCAGCAGGGAAACAGGGGCGGGTGGCTACACCTTC.

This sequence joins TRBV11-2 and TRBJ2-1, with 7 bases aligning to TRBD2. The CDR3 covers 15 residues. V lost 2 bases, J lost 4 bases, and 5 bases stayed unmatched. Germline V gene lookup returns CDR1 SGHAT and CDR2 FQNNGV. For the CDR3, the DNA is TGTGCCAGCAGCTTACTTCTAGCGGAATACAATGAGCAGTTCTTC. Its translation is CASSLLLAEYNEQFF.

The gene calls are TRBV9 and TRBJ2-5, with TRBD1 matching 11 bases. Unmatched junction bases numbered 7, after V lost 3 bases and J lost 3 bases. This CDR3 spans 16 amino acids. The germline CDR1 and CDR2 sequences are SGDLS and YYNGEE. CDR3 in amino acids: CASSAGTGGLKETQYF. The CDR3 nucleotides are TGTGCCAGCAGCGCAGGGACAGGGGGATTAAAAGAGACCCAGTACTTC.

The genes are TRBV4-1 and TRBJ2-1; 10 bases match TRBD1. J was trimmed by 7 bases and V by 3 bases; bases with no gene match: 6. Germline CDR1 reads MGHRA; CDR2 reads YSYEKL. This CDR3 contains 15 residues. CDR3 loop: CASSQPGTGANEQFF. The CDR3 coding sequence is TGCGCCAGCAGCCAGCCTGGGACAGGGGCTAATGAGCAGTTCTTC.

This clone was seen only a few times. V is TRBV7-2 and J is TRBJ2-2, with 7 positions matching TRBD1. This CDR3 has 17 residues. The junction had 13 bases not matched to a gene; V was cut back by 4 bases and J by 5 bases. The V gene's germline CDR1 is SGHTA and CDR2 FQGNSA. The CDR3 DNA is TGTGCCAGCAGCTCTTATCGGACAGGAATAAGTACCGGGGAGCTGTTTTTT. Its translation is CASSSYRTGISTGELFF.

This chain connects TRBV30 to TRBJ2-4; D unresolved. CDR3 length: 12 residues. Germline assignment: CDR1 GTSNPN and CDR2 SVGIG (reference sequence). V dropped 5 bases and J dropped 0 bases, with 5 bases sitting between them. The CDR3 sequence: CAWEIAKNIQYF. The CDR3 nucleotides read TGTGCCTGGGAGATAGCCAAAAACATTCAGTACTTC.

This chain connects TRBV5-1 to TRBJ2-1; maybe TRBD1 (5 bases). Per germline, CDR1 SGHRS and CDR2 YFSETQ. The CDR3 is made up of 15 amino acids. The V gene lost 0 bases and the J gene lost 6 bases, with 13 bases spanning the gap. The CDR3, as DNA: TGCGCCAGCAGCTTGGCCAGTTCTAGGGGCAATGAGCAGTTCTTC. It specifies CASSLASSRGNEQFF.

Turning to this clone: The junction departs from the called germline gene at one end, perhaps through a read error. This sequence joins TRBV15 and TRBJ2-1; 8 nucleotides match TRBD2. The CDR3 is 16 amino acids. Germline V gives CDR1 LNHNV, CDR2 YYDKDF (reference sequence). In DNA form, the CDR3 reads TGTGCCACCAGCAGAGCATCAGGGACTAGTTACAATGAGCAGGTCTTC. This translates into CATSRASGTSYNEQVF.

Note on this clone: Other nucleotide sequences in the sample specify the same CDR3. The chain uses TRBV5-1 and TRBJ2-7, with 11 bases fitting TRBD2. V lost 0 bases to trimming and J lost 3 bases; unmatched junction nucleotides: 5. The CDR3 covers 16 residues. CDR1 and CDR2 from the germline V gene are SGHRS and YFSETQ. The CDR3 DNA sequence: TGCGCCAGCAGCTTGGCAGGGGGACTAGCGGACTACGAGCAGTACTTC. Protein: CASSLAGGLADYEQYF.

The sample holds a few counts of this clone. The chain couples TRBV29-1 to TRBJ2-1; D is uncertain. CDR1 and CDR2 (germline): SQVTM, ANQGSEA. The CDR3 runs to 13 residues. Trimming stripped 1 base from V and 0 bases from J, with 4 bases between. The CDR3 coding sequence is TGCAGCGTTGAAGGGAGCTCCTACAATGAGCAGTTCTTC. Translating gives CSVEGSSYNEQFF.

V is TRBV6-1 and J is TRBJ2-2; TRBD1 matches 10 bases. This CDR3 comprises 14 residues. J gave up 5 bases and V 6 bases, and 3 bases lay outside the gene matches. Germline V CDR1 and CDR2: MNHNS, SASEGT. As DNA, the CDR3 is TGTGCCAGCAGCCGACAGGGGGCGACCGGGGAGCTGTTTTTT. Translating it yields CASSRQGATGELFF.

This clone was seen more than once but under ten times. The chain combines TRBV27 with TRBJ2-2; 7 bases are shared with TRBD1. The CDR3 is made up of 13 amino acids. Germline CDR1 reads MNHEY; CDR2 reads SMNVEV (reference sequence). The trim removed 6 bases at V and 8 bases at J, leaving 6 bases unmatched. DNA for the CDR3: TGTGCCAGCAGATATGACAGGGCTGGGGAGCTGTTTTTT. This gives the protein CASRYDRAGELFF.

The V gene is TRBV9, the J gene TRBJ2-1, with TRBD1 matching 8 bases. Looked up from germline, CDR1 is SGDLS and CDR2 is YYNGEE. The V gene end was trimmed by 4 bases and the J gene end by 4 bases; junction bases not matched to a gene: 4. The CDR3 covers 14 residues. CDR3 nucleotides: TGTGCCAGCAGCAGACGGACAGGGTACAATGAGCAGTTCTTC. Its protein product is CASSRRTGYNEQFF.

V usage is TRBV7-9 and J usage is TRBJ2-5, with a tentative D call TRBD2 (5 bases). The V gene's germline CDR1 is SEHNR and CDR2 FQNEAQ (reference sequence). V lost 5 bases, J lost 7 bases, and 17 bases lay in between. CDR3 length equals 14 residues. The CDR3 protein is CASSPFLGGWTQYF. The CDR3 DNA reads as TGTGCCAGCAGCCCCTTTCTTGGAGGTTGGACCCAGTACTTC.

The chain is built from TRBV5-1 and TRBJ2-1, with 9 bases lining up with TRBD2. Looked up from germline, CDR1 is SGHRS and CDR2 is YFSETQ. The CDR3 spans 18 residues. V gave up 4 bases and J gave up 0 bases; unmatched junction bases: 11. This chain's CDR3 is CASSSRGGSGSSYNEQFF. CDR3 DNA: TGCGCCAGCAGCAGCCGGGGAGGTAGCGGGAGCTCCTACAATGAGCAGTTCTTC.

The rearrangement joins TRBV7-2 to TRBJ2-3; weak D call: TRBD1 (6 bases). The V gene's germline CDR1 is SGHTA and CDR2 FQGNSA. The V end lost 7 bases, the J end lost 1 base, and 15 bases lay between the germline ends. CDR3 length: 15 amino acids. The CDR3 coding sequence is TGTGCCAGCACCCAGGGAGACAGGCGCACAGATACGCAGTATTTT. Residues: CASTQGDRRTDTQYF.

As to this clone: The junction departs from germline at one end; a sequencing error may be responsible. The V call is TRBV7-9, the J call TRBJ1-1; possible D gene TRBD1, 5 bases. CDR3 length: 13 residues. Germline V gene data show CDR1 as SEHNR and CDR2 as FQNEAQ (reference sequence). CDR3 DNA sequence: TGTTCCAGCAGCAGGCAGGGGAACACTGAAGCTTTCTTT. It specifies CSSSRQGNTEAFF.

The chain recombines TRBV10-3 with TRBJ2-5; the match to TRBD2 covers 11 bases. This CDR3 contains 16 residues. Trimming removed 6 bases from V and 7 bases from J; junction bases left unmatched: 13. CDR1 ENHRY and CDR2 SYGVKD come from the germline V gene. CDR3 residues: CAISQSLAGGPWTQYF. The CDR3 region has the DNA TGTGCCATCAGCCAATCGCTAGCGGGGGGACCGTGGACCCAGTACTTC.